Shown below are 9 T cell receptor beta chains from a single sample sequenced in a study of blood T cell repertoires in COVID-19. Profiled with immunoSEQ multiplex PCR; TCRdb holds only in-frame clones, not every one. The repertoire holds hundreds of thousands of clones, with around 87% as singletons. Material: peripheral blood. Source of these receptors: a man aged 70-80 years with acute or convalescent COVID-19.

The CDR3, as DNA: TGTGCCTGGAGTGTCCGGCTAGCGGGGGCAGAGACCCAGTACTTC. Its protein is CAWSVRLAGAETQYF. The genes are TRBV30 and TRBJ2-5; 10 bases agree with TRBD2. J was trimmed by 4 bases and V by 0 bases; bases with no gene match: 5. This CDR3 region has 15 residues. The germline V gene encodes CDR1 GTSNPN and CDR2 SVGIG (reference sequence).

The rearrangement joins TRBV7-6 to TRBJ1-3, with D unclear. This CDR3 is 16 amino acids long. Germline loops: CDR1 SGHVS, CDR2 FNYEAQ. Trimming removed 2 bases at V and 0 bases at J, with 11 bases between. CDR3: CASSLSVTASGNTIYF. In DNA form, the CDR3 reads TGTGCCAGCAGCTTATCGGTTACAGCCTCTGGAAACACCATATATTTT.

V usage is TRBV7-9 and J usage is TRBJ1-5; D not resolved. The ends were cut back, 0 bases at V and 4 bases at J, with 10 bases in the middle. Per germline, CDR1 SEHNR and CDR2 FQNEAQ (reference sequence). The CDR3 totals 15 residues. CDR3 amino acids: CASSLALDGNQPQHF. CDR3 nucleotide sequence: TGTGCCAGCAGCTTAGCGCTCGACGGGAATCAGCCCCAGCATTTT.

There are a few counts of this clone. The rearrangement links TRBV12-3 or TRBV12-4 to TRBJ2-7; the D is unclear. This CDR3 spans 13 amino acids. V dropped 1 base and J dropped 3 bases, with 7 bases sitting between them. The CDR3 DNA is TGTGCCAGCAGTTTAGGCAGGAACTACGAGCAGTACTTC. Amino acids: CASSLGRNYEQYF.

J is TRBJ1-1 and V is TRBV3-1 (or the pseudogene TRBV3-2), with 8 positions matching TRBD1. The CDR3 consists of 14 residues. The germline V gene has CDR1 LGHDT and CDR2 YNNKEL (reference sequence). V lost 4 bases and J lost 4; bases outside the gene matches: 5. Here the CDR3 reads CASSPRDRGTEAFF. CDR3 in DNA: TGTGCCAGCAGCCCCCGCGACAGGGGCACTGAAGCTTTCTTT.

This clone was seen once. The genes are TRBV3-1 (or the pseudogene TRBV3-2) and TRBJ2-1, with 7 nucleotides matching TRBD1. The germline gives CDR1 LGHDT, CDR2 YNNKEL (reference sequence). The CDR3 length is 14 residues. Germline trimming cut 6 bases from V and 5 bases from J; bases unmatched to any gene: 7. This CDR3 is CASSFTGADNEQFF. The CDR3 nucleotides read TGTGCCAGCAGTTTTACAGGGGCGGACAATGAGCAGTTCTTC.

The CDR3, as DNA: TGTGCCAGTAGTGCTCAGGGGGTGCTCTTCTACGAGCAGTACTTC. It is translated as CASSAQGVLFYEQYF. The chain uses TRBV19 and TRBJ2-7; TRBD1 agrees at 7 bases. The V and J ends lost 5 bases and 3 bases, in that order; junction bases with no gene match: 10. Germline-derived CDR1 and CDR2 are LNHDA and SQIVND (reference sequence). This CDR3 is built from 15 residues.

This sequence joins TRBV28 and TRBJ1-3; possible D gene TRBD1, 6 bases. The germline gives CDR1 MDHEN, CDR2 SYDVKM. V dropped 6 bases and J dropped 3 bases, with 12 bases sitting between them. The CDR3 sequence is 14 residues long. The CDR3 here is CASSHRVNGNTIYF. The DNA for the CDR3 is TGTGCCAGCAGCCACAGGGTAAATGGAAACACCATATATTTT.

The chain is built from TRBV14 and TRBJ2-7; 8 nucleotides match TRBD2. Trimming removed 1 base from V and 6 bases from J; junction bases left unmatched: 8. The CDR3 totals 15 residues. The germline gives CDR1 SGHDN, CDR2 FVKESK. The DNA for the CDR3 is TGTGCCAGCAGCCAAGTGTGGGCGGGAGGCGCCGAGCAGTACTTC. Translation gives CASSQVWAGGAEQYF.